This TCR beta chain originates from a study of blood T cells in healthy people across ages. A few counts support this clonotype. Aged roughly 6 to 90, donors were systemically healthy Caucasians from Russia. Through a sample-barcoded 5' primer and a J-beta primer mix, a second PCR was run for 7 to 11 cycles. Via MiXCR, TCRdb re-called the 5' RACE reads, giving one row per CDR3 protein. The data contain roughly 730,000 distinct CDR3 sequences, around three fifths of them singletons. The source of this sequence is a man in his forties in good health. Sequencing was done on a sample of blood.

DNA for the CDR3: TGTGCCAGCAGTTGGAGGGAGACCCAGTACTTC. Translating gives CASSWRETQYF. The genes are TRBV27 and TRBJ2-5; TRBD2 is a possible D gene (5 bases). This CDR3 spans 11 amino acids. V was pared by 4 bases and J by 5 bases, with 5 bases between. The germline V gene has CDR1 MNHEY and CDR2 SMNVEV (reference sequence).